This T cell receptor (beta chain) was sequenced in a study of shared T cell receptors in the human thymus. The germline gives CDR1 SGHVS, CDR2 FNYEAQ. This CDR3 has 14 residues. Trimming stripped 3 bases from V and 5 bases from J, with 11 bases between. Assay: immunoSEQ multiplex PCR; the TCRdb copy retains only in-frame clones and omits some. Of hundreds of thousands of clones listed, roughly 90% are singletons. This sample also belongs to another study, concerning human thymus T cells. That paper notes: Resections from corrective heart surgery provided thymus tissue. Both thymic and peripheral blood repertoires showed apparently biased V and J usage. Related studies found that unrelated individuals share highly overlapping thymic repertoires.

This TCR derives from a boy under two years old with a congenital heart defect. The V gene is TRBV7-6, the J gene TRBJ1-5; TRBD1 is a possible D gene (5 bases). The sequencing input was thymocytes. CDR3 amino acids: CASSLKGPDQPQHF. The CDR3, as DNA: TGTGCCAGCAGCTTGAAGGGGCCTGATCAGCCCCAGCATTTT.